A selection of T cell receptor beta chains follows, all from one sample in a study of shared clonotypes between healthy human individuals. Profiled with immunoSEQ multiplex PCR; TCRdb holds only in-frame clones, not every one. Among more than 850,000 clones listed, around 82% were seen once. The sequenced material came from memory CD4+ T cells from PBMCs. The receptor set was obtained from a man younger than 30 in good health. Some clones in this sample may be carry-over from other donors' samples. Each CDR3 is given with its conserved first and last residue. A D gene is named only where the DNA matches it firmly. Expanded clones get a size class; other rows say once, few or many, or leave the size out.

TGTGCCAGCAGCGTAAAAGGATCGCTCAACTATGGCTACACCTTC,CASSVKGSLNYGYTF,TRBJ1-2,-,-,TRBV9
TGTGCCAGCACTCCTCCGGGGGATAGGGGGCCCCATTCAACTAATGAAAAACTGTTTTTT,CASTPPGDRGPHSTNEKLFF,TRBJ1-4,TRBD1,-,TRBV6-7
TGTGCCAGCAGCTTGGCGGGAGGGGCCGGGGCCCAGTACTTC,CASSLAGGAGAQYF,TRBJ2-5,TRBD2,-,TRBV5-6
TGTGCCAGCAGCTCCCGGGGGAGGGTCCCGACCTACGAGCAGTACTTC,CASSSRGRVPTYEQYF,TRBJ2-7,TRBD2,-,TRBV11-2
TGCGCCAGCAGCCAAGCCTGGAGCAGCCAAGAGACCCAGTACTTC,CASSQAWSSQETQYF,TRBJ2-5,-,-,TRBV4-3
TGTGCCAGCCACCAGGGGGGGGATGAAAAACTGTTTTTT,CASHQGGDEKLFF,TRBJ1-4,TRBD1,few,TRBV28
TGTGCCAGCAGTGAGACTAGCGGGAGTCCAAATGAGCAGTTCTTC,CASSETSGSPNEQFF,TRBJ2-1,TRBD2,-,TRBV28
TGTGCCAGCAGACCCGCGCAGGGGTTGAGCACTGAAGCTTTCTTT,CASRPAQGLSTEAFF,TRBJ1-1,-,few,TRBV6-5
TGTGCCAGCAGCTTCGACAGGGCCACCGGGGAGCTGTTTTTT,CASSFDRATGELFF,TRBJ2-2,TRBD1,many,TRBV5-6
TGTGCCAGCAGTTCCCCCTCCCCCATACTAGCTCCCTACGAGCAGTACTTC,CASSSPSPILAPYEQYF,TRBJ2-7,-,-,TRBV28
TGTGCCAGCAGCTTAGATTGGGGGGCTGGGGCCAACGTCCTGACTTTC,CASSLDWGAGANVLTF,TRBJ2-6,-,-,TRBV11-2
TGTGCCAGCAGTCAAGCCGGGACAGGCTCCTACGAGCAGTACTTC,CASSQAGTGSYEQYF,TRBJ2-7,TRBD1,-,TRBV7-2
TGTGCCAGCAGTTCTGGAGGGAGCACAGATACGCAGTATTTT,CASSSGGSTDTQYF,TRBJ2-3,-,-,TRBV28
TGTGCCAGCAGCGGGGACGTCGGGGCTAAGAATTACGAGCAGTACTTC,CASSGDVGAKNYEQYF,TRBJ2-7,-,-,TRBV5-4
TGTGCCAGCAGTTTAGCGATCCCGGGACAGGGAGGGATTAATGAAAAACTGTTTTTT,CASSLAIPGQGGINEKLFF,TRBJ1-4,TRBD1,-,TRBV27
TGTGCCTGGCAACATGAAAAACTGTTTTTT,CAWQHEKLFF,TRBJ1-4,-,-,TRBV30
TGTGCCAGCAGCCCGGGTCGCCACCGGGACAACTATGGCTACACCTTC,CASSPGRHRDNYGYTF,TRBJ1-2,-,-,TRBV5-6
TGTGCCAGCTCACCACCAGGACAGGGGGCGCAGGAGCAGTACTTC,CASSPPGQGAQEQYF,TRBJ2-7,TRBD1,once,TRBV18
TGTGCCAGCAGCCTTAGACCGGGACAGGGAGAACTAACTAATGAAAAACTGTTTTTT,CASSLRPGQGELTNEKLFF,TRBJ1-4,TRBD1,-,TRBV28
TGTGCCAGCAGCTTGTTGGGGGCTAGGGTCCGCGAGCAGTACTTC,CASSLLGARVREQYF,TRBJ2-7,-,-,TRBV5-8
TGTGCCACCAGCAGAGATTATAGACTAGCGGGCAAGAACACAGATACGCAGTATTTT,CATSRDYRLAGKNTDTQYF,TRBJ2-3,TRBD2,-,TRBV15
TGCGCCAGCAGCCGAGACTTGGACGGCTATGGCTACACCTTC,CASSRDLDGYGYTF,TRBJ1-2,-,-,TRBV4-3
TGTGCCAGCAGTGATCCCACAGGGACCAACACTGAAGCTTTCTTT,CASSDPTGTNTEAFF,TRBJ1-1,-,-,TRBV25-1
TGTGCCAGCAGTGAAGGGACTTCCATTTATGGCTACACCTTC,CASSEGTSIYGYTF,TRBJ1-2,-,few,TRBV2